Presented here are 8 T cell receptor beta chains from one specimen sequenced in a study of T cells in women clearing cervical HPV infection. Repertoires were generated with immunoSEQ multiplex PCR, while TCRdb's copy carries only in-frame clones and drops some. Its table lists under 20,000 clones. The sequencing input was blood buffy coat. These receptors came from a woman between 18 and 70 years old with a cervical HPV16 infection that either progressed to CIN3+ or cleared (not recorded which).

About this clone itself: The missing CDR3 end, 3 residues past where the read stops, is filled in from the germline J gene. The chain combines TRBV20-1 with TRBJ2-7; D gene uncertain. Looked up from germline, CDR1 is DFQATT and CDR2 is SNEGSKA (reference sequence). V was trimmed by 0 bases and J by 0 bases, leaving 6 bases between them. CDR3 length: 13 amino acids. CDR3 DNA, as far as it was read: TGCAGTGCTAGAGAAGACAACTCCTACGAG. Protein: CSAREDNSYE. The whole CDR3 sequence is CSAREDNSYEQYF.

CDR3 protein: CSATTSFYEQYF. The DNA read from the CDR3 is TGCAGTGCTACCACTAGTTTCTACGAG. This chain joins TRBV20-1 and TRBJ2-7; a weak D match, TRBD2 (5 bases). From the germline J gene comes the end of the CDR3, since the read stops 3 residues before it. The CDR3 runs 12 residues. Germline CDR1 DFQATT, CDR2 SNEGSKA (reference sequence). V shed 4 bases and J shed 3 bases, with 10 bases lying between them.

The part of the CDR3 DNA that was read is TGTGCCATCAGAGGTACCAACAGGGGGCTGGGT. Translation: CAIRGTNRGLG. The whole CDR3 is CAIRGTNRGLGYTF. This chain connects TRBV10-3 to TRBJ1-2; TRBD1 agrees at 9 bases. Read coverage stops 3 residues before the CDR3 terminus; the germline J gene supplies the remainder. This CDR3 has 14 residues. From germline, CDR1 is ENHRY and CDR2 SYGVKD.

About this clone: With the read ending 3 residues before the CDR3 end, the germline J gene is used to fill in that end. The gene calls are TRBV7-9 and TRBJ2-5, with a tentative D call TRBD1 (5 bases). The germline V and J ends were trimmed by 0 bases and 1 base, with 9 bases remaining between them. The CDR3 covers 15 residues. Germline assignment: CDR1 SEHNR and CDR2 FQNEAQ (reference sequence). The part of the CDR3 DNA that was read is TGTGCCAGCAGCTTAGCGAACAGGATCCAAGAGACC. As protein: CASSLANRIQET. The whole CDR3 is CASSLANRIQETQYF.

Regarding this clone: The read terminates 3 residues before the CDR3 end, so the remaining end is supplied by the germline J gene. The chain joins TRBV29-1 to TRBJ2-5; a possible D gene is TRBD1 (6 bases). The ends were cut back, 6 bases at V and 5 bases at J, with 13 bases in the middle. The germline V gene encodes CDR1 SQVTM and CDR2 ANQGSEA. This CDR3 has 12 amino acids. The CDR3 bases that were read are TGCAGCGTCACAGGGTTTGTTGAGACC. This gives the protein CSVTGFVET. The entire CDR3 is CSVTGFVETQYF. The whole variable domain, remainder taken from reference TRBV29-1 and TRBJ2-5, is SAVISQKPSRDICQRGTSLTIQCQVDSQVTMMFWYRQQPGQSLTLIATANQGSEATYESGFVIDKFPISRPNLTFSTLTVSNMSPEDSSIYLCSVTGFVETQYFGPGTRLLVL.

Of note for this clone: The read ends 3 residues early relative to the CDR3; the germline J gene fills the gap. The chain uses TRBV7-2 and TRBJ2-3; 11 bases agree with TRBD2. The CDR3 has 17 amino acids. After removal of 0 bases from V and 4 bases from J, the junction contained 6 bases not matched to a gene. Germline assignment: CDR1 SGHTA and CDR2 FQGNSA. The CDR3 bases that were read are TGTGCCAGCAGCTTAGCGCCCGGTAGCGGGGGGGCAGATACG. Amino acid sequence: CASSLAPGSGGADT. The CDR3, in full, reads CASSLAPGSGGADTQYF.

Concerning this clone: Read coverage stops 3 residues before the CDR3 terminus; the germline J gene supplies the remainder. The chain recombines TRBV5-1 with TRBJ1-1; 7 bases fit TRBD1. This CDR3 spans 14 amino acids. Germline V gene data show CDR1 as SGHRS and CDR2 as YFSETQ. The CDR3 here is CASSLGSGQNEAFF. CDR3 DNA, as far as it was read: TGCGCCAGCAGCTTAGGATCGGGACAGAACGAA.

Partial CDR3 DNA: TGTGCCAGCTCACTCAGCGGGGAGGGGAAAGATACG. Translated, it gives CASSLSGEGKDT. The entire CDR3 is CASSLSGEGKDTQYF. The rearrangement joins TRBV18 to TRBJ2-3; 7 positions agree with TRBD2. With the read ending 3 residues before the CDR3 end, the germline J gene is used to fill in that end. CDR3 size: 15 residues. J gave up 5 bases and V 4 bases, and 9 bases lay outside the gene matches. Germline loops: CDR1 KGHSH, CDR2 LQKENI. Full variable domain (rest looked up from reference TRBV18 and TRBJ2-3): NAGVMQNPRHLVRRRGQEARLRCSPMKGHSHVYWYRQLPEEGLKFMVYLQKENIIDESGMPKERFSAEFPKEGPSILRIQQVVRGDSAAYFCASSLSGEGKDTQYFGPGTRLTVL.